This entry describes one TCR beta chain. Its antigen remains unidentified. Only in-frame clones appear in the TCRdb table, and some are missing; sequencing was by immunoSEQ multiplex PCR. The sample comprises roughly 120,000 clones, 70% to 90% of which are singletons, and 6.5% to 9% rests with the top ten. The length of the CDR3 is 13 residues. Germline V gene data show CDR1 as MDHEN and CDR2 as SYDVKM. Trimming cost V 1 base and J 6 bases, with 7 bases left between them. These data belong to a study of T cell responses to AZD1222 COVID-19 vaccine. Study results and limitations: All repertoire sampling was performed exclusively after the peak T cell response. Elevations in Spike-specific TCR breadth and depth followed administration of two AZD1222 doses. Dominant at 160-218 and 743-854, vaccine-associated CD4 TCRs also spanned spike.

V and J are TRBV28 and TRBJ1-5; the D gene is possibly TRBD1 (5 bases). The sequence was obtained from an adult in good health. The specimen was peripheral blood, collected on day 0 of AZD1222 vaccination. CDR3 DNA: TGTGCCAGCAGTTTATTGGGACTTCAGCCCCAGCATTTT. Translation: CASSLLGLQPQHF. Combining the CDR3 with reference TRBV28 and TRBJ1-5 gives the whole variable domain DVKVTQSSRYLVKRTGEKVFLECVQDMDHENMFWYRQDPGLGLRLIYFSYDVKMKEKGDIPEGYSVSREKKERFSLILESASTNQTSMYLCASSLLGLQPQHFGDGTRLSIL.